The clone carrying this T cell receptor (beta chain) has a single count. Assay: immunoSEQ multiplex PCR; the TCRdb copy retains only in-frame clones and omits some. The sample consists of approximately 270,000 clones, 80% to 90% of them appearing once. Germline V gene data show CDR1 as SGHRS and CDR2 as YFSETQ. The germline V and J ends were trimmed by 5 bases and 1 base, with 20 bases remaining between them. The CDR3 consists of 17 residues. The sample is drawn from a study of blood T cell repertoires in COVID-19. Overall study: The analysed material was cDNA or gDNA that came from T cells, B-cell-depleted T cells, or PBMCs.

The J gene is TRBJ2-3, the V gene TRBV5-1; possible D gene TRBD2, 6 bases. The specimen sequenced was peripheral blood. The TCR comes from a woman aged 70-85 years with acute or convalescent COVID-19. The CDR3 region is CASRSRPSGVGTDTQYF. The CDR3 nucleotides read TGCGCCAGCAGATCCCGGCCCTCGGGGGTCGGCACAGATACGCAGTATTTT.